The rows below give T cell receptor beta chains drawn from one sample of a study of PD-1 blockade in classical Hodgkin lymphoma. Libraries were prepared by immunoSEQ multiplex PCR; TCRdb keeps only in-frame clonotypes and omits some of them. The sample holds approximately 22,000 clones, around three quarters seen once. The sample in question was CD4+ T cells from blood, obtained before the fourth cycle of nivolumab. The receptors were sampled from a human donor with classical Hodgkin lymphoma. CDR3s include the opening cysteine and the closing phenylalanine or tryptophan. The order of the fields is J gene, D gene, V gene, clone size, CDR3 DNA, CDR3 protein. D genes are given only for firm matches. Size values are once, few and many counts, or a class for expanded clones, and some rows have none.

TRBJ2-7 TRBD1 TRBV7-2 few TGTGCCAGCAGCTTTCTCGACAGGGGAACCTACGAGCAGTACTTC CASSFLDRGTYEQYF
TRBJ2-3 TRBD2 TRBV29-1 - TGCAGCGTTGACGCTAGCGGGGTGGCAGATACGCAGTATTTT CSVDASGVADTQYF
TRBJ2-2 TRBD2 TRBV4-3 - TGCGCCAGCAGCCAAGATCAGGCTAGCGGGGCCCCCAACACCGGGGAGCTGTTTTTT CASSQDQASGAPNTGELFF
TRBJ1-5 - TRBV10-2 - TGCGCCAGCAGCCTGACAGCCATGGGTCAGCCCCAGCATTTT CASSLTAMGQPQHF
TRBJ1-5 - TRBV6-1 - TGTGCCAGCAGTGAAATGACAGTTAATCAGCCCCAGCATTTT CASSEMTVNQPQHF
TRBJ1-2 - TRBV10-1 few TGCGCCAGCAGCAGGGACGGCTATGGCTACACCTTC CASSRDGYGYTF
TRBJ2-7 - TRBV4-3 - TGCGCCAGCAGCCGGGACGGGGGGCCCGACTACGAGCAGTACTTC CASSRDGGPDYEQYF
TRBJ1-2 - TRBV10-3 - TGTGCCATCAGGCCCTCAAGCGGCCTCCCTACAGGGACCCACTATGGCTACACCTTC CAIRPSSGLPTGTHYGYTF
TRBJ2-2 TRBD2 TRBV2 - TGTGCCAGCAGTGGGTTCCCCGGACTAGCGAGTAGTCCCGGGGAGCTGTTTTTT CASSGFPGLASSPGELFF
TRBJ1-5 - TRBV27 - TGTGCCAGCAGTTTATCTGGACTCAATTTATATCAGCCCCAGCATTTT CASSLSGLNLYQPQHF
TRBJ2-4 - TRBV4-3 - TGCGCCAGCAGCCAGACTAGATGGAACATTCAGTACTTC CASSQTRWNIQYF
TRBJ1-4 TRBD1 TRBV30 - TGTGCCTGGAGGGCCACGGGGACAGCTAATGAAAAACTGTTTTTT CAWRATGTANEKLFF
TRBJ1-2 - TRBV7-9 - TGTGCCAGCAGCTTAGATCGCCAGACCTATGGCTACACCTTC CASSLDRQTYGYTF
TRBJ1-5 - TRBV23-1 - TGCGCCAGCAGTGAGAACTCCCCAAATCAGCCCCAGCATTTT CASSENSPNQPQHF
TRBJ1-4 - TRBV5-6 medium-sized TGTGCCAGCAGCCGAGCAGGGGTCACAGCTGAAGAAAAACTGTTTTTT CASSRAGVTAEEKLFF
TRBJ2-5 TRBD2 TRBV6-1 - TGTGCCAGCAGTGAAGGGACTAGCAATCTGCCAGAGACCCAGTACTTC CASSEGTSNLPETQYF
TRBJ1-1 - TRBV27 - TGTGCCAGCAGTCCTCTGGTCGGGGTATCGAACACTGAAGCTTTCTTT CASSPLVGVSNTEAFF
TRBJ1-5 - TRBV7-9 - TGTGCCAGCAGCTCGAACGTTTTCGGCCAGCCCCAGCATTTT CASSSNVFGQPQHF
TRBJ1-2 TRBD1 TRBV4-3 - TGCGCCAGCAGCCAGCCGAGATACCGGGACAGGCTGAACTATGGCTACACCTTC CASSQPRYRDRLNYGYTF
TRBJ1-2 - TRBV9 - TGTGCCAGCAGCGTAGTCGCCGGTAGCTATGGCTACACCTTC CASSVVAGSYGYTF
TRBJ2-2 - TRBV7-2 - TGTGCCAGCAGCTCCAGACTAGTCCCCGGGGAGCTGTTTTTT CASSSRLVPGELFF
TRBJ1-5 TRBD1 TRBV6-5 - TGTGCCAGCGGTAGGGACAGATATCAGCCCCAGCATTTT CASGRDRYQPQHF
TRBJ2-3 - TRBV28 once TGTGCCAGCACCCCAACAGGGACCACAGATACGCAGTATTTT CASTPTGTTDTQYF
TRBJ2-2 - TRBV4-3 - TGCGCCAGCAGCCAGCGGGTGGACAGACCTACCGGGGAGCTGTTTTTT CASSQRVDRPTGELFF
TRBJ2-1 - TRBV5-6 - TGTGCCAGCAGCTTGGATAGGACTTACAATGAGCAGTTCTTC CASSLDRTYNEQFF
TRBJ1-2 - TRBV5-4 few TGTGCCAGCAGCTTTGATCGGCAAAACTATGGCTACACCTTC CASSFDRQNYGYTF
TRBJ2-5 - TRBV4-2 - TGTGCCAGCAGCCAAGGGGGTAGAGAGACCCAGTACTTC CASSQGGRETQYF
TRBJ1-3 - TRBV7-2 - TGTGCCAGCAGCCCCACGCTAAGTGGAAACACCATATATTTT CASSPTLSGNTIYF